A selection of T cell receptor beta chains follows, all from one sample in a study of shared clonotypes between healthy human individuals. Assay: immunoSEQ multiplex PCR; the TCRdb copy retains only in-frame clones and omits some. The sample contains roughly 2 million clones, about 95% of which appear only once. What was sequenced was naive CD8+ T cells sorted from blood. These receptor sequences come from a man between 18 and 35 years old in good health. Each CDR3 is given with its conserved first and last residue. The order of the fields is CDR3 DNA, CDR3 protein, D gene, clone size, J gene, V gene. D genes are given only for firm matches. Clone size is given for some rows only: seen once, a few or many times, or a class if the clone is expanded.

CDR3nt: TGTGCCTGGAGTGTACTGGCCGATCAGCCCCAGCATTTT
CDR3aa: CAWSVLADQPQHF
d_gene: NA
abundance: NA
j_gene: TRBJ1-5
v_gene: TRBV30

CDR3nt: TGCGCCAGCAGGACCGGGACAGGTTCTTCCTACGAGCAGTACTTC
CDR3aa: CASRTGTGSSYEQYF
d_gene: TRBD1
abundance: once
j_gene: TRBJ2-7
v_gene: TRBV5-1

CDR3nt: TGTGCCAGCAGTCCCTTGACTAGCGGGGGGCCCTACGAGCAGTACTTC
CDR3aa: CASSPLTSGGPYEQYF
d_gene: TRBD2
abundance: NA
j_gene: TRBJ2-7
v_gene: TRBV27

CDR3nt: TGTGCCAGCGGAGACTACGAGCAGTACTTC
CDR3aa: CASGDYEQYF
d_gene: NA
abundance: NA
j_gene: TRBJ2-7
v_gene: TRBV28

CDR3nt: TGTGCCAGCAGCACTCGTGCGTCTCCCGCCTACGAGCAGTACTTC
CDR3aa: CASSTRASPAYEQYF
d_gene: NA
abundance: NA
j_gene: TRBJ2-7
v_gene: TRBV11-2

CDR3nt: TGTGCCAGCGCCTTCTCCGACCGGGACATCCGCACCTTC
CDR3aa: CASAFSDRDIRTF
d_gene: NA
abundance: NA
j_gene: TRBJ1-2
v_gene: TRBV27

CDR3nt: TGTGCCAGCAGTTATACAGGACGGGCCTACGAGCAGTACTTC
CDR3aa: CASSYTGRAYEQYF
d_gene: NA
abundance: NA
j_gene: TRBJ2-7
v_gene: TRBV6-5

CDR3nt: TGCGCCAGCAGTGAAGTACTAGCGGGAGAGAGCAATGAGCAGTTCTTC
CDR3aa: CASSEVLAGESNEQFF
d_gene: TRBD2
abundance: NA
j_gene: TRBJ2-1
v_gene: TRBV10-2

CDR3nt: TGTGCCAGCAGCTTGCAGCGGGAGTATTCCGCAGATACGCAGTATTTT
CDR3aa: CASSLQREYSADTQYF
d_gene: TRBD2
abundance: NA
j_gene: TRBJ2-3
v_gene: TRBV5-4

CDR3nt: TGTGCCAGCAGCTCTCCCGGCCGCACAGGGGATCGCGAGCAGTACTTC
CDR3aa: CASSSPGRTGDREQYF
d_gene: TRBD1
abundance: once
j_gene: TRBJ2-7
v_gene: TRBV13